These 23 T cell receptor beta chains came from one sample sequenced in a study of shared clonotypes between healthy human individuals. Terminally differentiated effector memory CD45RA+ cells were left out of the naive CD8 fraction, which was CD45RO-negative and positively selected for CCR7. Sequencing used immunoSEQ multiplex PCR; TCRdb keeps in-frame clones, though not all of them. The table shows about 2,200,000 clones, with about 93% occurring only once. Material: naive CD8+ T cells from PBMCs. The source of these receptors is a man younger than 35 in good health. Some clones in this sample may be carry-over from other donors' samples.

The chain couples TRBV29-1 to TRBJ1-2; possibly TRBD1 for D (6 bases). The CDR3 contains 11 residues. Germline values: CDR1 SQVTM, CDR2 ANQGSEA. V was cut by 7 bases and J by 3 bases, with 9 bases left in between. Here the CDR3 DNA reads TGCAGCGGCGAGGGGGACTATGGCTACACCTTC. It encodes CSGEGDYGYTF.

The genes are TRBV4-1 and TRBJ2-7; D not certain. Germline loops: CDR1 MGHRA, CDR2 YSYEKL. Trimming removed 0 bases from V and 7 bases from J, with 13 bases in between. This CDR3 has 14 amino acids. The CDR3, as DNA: TGCGCCAGCAGCCAAGATCGTCGAGGCGTTGAGCAGTACTTC. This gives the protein CASSQDRRGVEQYF.

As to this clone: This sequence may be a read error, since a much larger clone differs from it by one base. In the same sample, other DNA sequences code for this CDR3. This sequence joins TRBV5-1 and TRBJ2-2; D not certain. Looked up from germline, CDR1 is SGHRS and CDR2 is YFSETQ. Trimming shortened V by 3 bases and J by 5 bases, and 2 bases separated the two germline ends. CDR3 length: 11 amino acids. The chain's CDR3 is CASSSTGELFF. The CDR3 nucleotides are TGCGCCAGCAGCTCGACCGGGGAGCTGTTTTTT.

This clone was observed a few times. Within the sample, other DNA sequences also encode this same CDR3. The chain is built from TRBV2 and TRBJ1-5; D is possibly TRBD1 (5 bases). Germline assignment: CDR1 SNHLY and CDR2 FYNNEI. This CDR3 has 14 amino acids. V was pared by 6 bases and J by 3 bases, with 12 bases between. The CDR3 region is CASSESGNNQPQHF. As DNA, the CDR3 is TGTGCCAGCAGCGAATCAGGGAACAATCAGCCCCAGCATTTT.

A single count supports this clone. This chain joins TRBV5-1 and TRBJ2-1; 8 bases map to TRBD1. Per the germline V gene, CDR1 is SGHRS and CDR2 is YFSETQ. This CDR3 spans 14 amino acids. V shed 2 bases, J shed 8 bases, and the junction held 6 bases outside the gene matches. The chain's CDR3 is CASSFWTGLDEQFF. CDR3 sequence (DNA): TGCGCCAGCAGCTTCTGGACAGGGCTCGATGAGCAGTTCTTC.

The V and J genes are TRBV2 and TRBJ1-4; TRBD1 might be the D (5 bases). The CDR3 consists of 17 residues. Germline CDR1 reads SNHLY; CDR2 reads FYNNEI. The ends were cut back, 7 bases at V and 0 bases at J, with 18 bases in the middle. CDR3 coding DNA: TGTGCCAGCACCTTCCGGACTGCGGGGGCAACTAATGAAAAACTGTTTTTT. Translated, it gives CASTFRTAGATNEKLFF.

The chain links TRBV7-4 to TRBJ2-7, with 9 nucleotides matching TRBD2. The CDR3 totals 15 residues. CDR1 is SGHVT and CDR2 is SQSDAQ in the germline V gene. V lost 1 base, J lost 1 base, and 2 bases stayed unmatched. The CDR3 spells CASSLGSGGSYEQYF. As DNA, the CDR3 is TGTGCCAGCAGCTTAGGAAGCGGGGGGTCCTACGAGCAGTACTTC. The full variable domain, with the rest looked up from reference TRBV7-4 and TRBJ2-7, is GAGVSQSPRYKVAKRGRDVALRCDSISGHVTLYWYRQTLGQGSEVLTYSQSDAQRDKSGRPSGRFSAERPERSVSTLKIQRTEQGDSAVYLCASSLGSGGSYEQYFGPGTRLTVT.

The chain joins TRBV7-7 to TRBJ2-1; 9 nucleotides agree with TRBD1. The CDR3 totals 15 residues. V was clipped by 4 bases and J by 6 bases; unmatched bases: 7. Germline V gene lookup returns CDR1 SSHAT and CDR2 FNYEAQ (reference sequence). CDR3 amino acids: CASSYGQGFSNEQFF. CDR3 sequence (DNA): TGTGCCAGCAGCTACGGACAGGGGTTCAGCAATGAGCAGTTCTTC.

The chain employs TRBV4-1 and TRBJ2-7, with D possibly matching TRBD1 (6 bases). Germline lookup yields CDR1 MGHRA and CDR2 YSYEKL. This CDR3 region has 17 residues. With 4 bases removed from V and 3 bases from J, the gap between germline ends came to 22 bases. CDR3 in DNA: TGCGCCAGCAGCCCAATACCCCAGACAGGTCCGGACTACGAGCAGTACTTC. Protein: CASSPIPQTGPDYEQYF.

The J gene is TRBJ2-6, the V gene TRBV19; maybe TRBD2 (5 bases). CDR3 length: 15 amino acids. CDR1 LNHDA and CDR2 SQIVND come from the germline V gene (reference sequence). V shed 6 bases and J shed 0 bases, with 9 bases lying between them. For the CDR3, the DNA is TGTGCCAGTAGGATGGGGAGCTCTGGGGCCAACGTCCTGACTTTC. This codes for CASRMGSSGANVLTF.

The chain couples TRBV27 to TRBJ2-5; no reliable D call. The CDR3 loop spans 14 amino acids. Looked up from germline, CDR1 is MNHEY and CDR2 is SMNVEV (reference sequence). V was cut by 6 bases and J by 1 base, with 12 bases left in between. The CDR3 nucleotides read TGTGCCAGCAGAGACTTAGTTTTCCAAGAGACCCAGTACTTC. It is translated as CASRDLVFQETQYF.

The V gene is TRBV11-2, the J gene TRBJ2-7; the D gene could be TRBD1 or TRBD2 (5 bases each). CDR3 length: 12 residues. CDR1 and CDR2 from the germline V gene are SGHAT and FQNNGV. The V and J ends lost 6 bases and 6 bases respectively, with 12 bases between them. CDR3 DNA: TGTGCCAGCAGACAGAGGGGCTCCGAGCAGTACTTC. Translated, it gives CASRQRGSEQYF.

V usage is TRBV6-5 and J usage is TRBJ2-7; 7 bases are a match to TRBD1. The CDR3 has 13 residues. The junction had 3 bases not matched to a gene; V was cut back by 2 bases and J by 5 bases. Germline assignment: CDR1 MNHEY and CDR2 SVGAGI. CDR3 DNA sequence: TGTGCCAGCAGTTACCTTGGGACAGACGAGCAGTACTTC. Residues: CASSYLGTDEQYF.

The DNA for the CDR3 is TGCGCCAGCAGTCCGGGTCCAGCGGCCTACAATGAGCAGTTCTTC. It is translated as CASSPGPAAYNEQFF. The rearrangement links TRBV4-1 to TRBJ2-1; a possible D gene is TRBD2 (5 bases). There are 15 residues in the CDR3. Germline CDR1 is MGHRA and CDR2 is YSYEKL. With 6 bases removed from V and 2 bases from J, the gap between germline ends came to 14 bases.

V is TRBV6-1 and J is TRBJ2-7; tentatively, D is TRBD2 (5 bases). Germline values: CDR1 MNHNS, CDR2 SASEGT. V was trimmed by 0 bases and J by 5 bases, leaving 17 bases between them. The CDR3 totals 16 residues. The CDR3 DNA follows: TGTGCCAGCAGTGAAGCATTAAAGGCAGGAGCGGACGAGCAGTACTTC. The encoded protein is CASSEALKAGADEQYF.

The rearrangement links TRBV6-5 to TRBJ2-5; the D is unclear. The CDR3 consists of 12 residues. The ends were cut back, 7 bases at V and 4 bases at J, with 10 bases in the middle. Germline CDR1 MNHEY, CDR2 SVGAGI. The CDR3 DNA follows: TGTGCCAGCAACACCCCATCAGAGACCCAGTACTTC. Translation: CASNTPSETQYF.

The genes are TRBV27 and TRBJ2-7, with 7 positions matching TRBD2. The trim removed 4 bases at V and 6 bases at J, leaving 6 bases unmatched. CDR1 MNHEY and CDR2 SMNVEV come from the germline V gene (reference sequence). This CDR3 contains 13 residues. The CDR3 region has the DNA TGTGCCAGCAGTTGGGGGAGGGCGTCCGAGCAGTACTTC. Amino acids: CASSWGRASEQYF.

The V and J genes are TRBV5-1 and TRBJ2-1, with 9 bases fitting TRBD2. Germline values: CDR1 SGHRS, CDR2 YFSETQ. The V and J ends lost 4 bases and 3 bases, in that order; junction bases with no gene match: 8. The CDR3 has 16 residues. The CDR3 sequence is CASSKNSGSIYNEQFF. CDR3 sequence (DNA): TGCGCCAGCAGCAAGAATAGCGGGAGTATCTACAATGAGCAGTTCTTC.

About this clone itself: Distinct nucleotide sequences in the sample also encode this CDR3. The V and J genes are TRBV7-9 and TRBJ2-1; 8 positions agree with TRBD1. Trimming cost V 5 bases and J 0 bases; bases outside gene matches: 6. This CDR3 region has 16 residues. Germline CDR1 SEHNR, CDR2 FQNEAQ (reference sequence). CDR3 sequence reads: CASSPRTGSSYNEQFF. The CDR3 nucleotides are TGTGCCAGCAGCCCGAGGACAGGGAGCTCCTACAATGAGCAGTTCTTC.

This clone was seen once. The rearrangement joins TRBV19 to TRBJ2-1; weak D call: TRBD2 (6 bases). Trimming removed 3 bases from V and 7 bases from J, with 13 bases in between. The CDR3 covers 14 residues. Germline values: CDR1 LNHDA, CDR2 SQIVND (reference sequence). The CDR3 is CASSIGGFGNEQFF. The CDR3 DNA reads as TGTGCCAGTAGTATCGGGGGATTTGGGAATGAGCAGTTCTTC.

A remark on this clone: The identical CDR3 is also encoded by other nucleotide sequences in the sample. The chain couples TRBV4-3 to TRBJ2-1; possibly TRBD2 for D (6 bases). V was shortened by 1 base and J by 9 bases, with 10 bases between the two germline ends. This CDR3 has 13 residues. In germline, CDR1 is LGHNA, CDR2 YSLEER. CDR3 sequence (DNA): TGCGCCAGCAGCCAAGGGGTGGGGGGTGAGCAGTTCTTC. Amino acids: CASSQGVGGEQFF.

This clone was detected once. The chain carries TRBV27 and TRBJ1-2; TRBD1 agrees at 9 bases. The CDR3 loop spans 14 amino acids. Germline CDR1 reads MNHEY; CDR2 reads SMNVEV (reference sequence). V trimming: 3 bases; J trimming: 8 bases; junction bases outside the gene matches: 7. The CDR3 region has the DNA TGTGCCAGCAGTTTGAGGGACAGGGCCAAGGGCTACACCTTC. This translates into CASSLRDRAKGYTF.

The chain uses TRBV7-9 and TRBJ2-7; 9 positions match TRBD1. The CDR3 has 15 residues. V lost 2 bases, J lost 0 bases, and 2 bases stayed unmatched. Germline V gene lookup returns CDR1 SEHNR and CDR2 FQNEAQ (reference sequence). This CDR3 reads CASSLPTGGSYEQYF. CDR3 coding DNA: TGTGCCAGCAGCTTACCGACAGGGGGCTCCTACGAGCAGTACTTC.